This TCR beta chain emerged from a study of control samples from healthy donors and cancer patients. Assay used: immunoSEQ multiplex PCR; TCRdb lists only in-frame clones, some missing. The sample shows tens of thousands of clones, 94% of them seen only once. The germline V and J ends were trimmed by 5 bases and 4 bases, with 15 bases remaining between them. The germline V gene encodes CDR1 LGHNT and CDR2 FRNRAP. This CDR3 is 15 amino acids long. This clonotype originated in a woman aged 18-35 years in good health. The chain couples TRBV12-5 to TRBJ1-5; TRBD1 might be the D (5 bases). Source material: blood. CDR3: CASGITRQGNQPQHF. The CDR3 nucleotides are TGTGCTAGTGGTATCACCCGGCAGGGTAATCAGCCCCAGCATTTT.